The TCR beta chain described here comes from a study of blood T cell repertoires in COVID-19. Across the whole study: The origin of the acute and convalescent COVID-19 samples was the United States, Italy and Spain. T cells, B-cell-depleted T cells, or PBMCs supplied cDNA or gDNA.

Original processing methods: From reference gene primer amplification, estimates of nucleated cell counts were derived. Assay used: immunoSEQ multiplex PCR; TCRdb lists only in-frame clones, some missing. The DNA gave D and trimming, while V, J and clone size come from that table. The data contain under 300,000 clones, around 90% of them singletons. The receptor was derived from a woman aged 40-49 years with acute or convalescent COVID-19. The sequencing sample was made of peripheral blood.

In DNA form, the CDR3 reads TGTGCCAGCAGTTCGGACAGAAACTATGGCTACACCTTC. It specifies CASSSDRNYGYTF. The chain combines TRBV11-2 with TRBJ1-2; D might be TRBD1 (6 bases). CDR1 and CDR2 from the germline V gene are SGHAT and FQNNGV. There are 13 residues in the CDR3. Between the trimmed V and J ends, which lost 6 bases and 2 bases, there was a span of 10 bases.